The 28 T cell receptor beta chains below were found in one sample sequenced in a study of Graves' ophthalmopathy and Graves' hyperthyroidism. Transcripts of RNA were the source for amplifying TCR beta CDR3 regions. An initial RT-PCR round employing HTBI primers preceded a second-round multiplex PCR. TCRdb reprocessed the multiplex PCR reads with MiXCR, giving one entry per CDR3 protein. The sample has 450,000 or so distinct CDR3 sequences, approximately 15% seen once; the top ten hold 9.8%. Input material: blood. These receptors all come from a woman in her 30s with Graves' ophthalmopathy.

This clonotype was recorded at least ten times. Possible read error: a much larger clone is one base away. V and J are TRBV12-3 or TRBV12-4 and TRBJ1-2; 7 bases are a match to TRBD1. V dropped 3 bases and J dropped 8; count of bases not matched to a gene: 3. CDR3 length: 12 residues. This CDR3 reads CASSFHRGGYTF. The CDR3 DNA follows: TGTGCCAGCAGTTTTCACAGGGGAGGCTACACCTTC.

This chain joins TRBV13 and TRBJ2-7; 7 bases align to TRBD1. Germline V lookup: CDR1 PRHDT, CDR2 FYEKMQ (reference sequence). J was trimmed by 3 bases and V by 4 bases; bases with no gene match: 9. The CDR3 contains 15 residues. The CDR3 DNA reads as TGTGCCAGCAGCTATAGTGGGACAGCCTTCTACGAGCAGTACTTC. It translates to CASSYSGTAFYEQYF.

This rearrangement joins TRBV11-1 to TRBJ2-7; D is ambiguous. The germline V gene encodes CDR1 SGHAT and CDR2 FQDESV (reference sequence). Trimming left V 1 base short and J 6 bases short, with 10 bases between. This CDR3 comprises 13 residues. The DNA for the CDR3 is TGTGCCAGCAGCTTAGGTTGGTCGGGCGAGCAGTACTTC. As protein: CASSLGWSGEQYF. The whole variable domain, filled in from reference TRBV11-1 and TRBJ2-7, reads EAEVAQSPRYKITEKSQAVAFWCDPISGHATLYWYRQILGQGPELLVQFQDESVVDDSQLPKDRFSAERLKGVDSTLKIQPAELGDSAMYLCASSLGWSGEQYFGPGTRLTVT.

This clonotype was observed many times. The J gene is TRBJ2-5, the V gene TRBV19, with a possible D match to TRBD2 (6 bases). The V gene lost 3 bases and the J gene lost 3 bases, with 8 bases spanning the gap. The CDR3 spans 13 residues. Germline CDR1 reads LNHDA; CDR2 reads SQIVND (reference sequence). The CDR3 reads CASSISGKETQYF. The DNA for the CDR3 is TGTGCCAGTAGTATTAGCGGCAAAGAGACCCAGTACTTC.

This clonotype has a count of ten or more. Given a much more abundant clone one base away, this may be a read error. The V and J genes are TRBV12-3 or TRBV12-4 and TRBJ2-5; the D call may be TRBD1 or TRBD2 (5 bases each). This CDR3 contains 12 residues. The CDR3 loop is CASSLPPGTQHF. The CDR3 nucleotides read TGTGCCAGCAGTTTACCCCCGGGGACCCAGCACTTC.

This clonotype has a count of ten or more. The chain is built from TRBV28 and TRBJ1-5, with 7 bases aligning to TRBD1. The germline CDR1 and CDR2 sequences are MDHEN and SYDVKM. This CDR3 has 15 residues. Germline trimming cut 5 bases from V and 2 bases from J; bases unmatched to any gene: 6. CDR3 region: CASSNRGGGNQPQHF. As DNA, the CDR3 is TGTGCCAGCAGTAACAGGGGAGGGGGCAATCAGCCCCAGCATTTT.

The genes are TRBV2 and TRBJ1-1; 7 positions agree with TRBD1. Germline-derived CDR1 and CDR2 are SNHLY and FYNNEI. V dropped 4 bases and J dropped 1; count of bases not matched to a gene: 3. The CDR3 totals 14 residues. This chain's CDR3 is CASSGPGGNTEAFF. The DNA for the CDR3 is TGTGCCAGCAGTGGGCCAGGGGGGAACACTGAAGCTTTCTTT.

The CDR3 nucleotides are TGTGCCCGGGGGGGTGGGGTGAACACTGAAGCTTTCTTT. Amino acids: CARGGGVNTEAFF. This rearrangement joins TRBV30 to TRBJ1-1; TRBD1 might be the D (5 bases). V lost 8 bases and J 0 bases, leaving 13 bases between the germline ends. The V gene's germline CDR1 is GTSNPN and CDR2 SVGIG (reference sequence). The CDR3 consists of 13 residues.

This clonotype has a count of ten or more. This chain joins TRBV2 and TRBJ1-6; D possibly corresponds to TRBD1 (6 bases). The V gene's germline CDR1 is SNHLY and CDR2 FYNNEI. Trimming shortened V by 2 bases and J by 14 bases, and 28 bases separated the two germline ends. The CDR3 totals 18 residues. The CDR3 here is CASSERGAAAISHSALHF. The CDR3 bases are TGTGCCAGCAGTGAAAGGGGGGCGGCCGCCATTTCCCATTCGGCCCTCCACTTT.

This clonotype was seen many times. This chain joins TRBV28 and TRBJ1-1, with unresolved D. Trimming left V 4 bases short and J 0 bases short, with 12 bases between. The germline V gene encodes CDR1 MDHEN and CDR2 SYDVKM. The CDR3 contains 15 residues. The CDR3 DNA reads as TGTGCCAGCAGTTCCCCCCGCGGGATGAACACTGAAGCTTTCTTT. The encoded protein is CASSSPRGMNTEAFF.

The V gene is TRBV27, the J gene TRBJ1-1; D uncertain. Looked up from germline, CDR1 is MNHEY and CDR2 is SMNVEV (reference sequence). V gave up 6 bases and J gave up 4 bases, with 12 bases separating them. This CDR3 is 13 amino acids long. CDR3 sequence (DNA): TGTGCCAGCAGACTGGGAGGGAGCACTGAAGCTTTCTTT. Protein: CASRLGGSTEAFF.

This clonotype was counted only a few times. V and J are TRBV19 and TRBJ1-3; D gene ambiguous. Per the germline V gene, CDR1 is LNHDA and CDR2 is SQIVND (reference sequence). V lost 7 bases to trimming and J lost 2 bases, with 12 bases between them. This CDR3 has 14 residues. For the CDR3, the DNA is TGTGCCAGTAAAGGGCCTGCGGCTGGAAACACCATATATTTT. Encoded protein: CASKGPAAGNTIYF.

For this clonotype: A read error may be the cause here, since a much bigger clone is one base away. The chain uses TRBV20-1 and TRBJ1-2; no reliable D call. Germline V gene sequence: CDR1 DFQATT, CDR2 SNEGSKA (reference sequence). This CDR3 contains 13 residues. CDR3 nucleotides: TGCACTGCACCACCGGACTCCTCCTATGGCTACACCTTC. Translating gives CTAPPDSSYGYTF.

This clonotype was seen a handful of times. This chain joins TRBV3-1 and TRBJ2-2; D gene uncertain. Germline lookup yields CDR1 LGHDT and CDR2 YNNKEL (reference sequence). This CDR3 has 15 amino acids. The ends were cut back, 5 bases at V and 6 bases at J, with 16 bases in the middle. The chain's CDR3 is CASSTSRLLAGELFF. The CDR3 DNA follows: TGTGCCAGCAGCACCTCACGGCTCCTGGCCGGGGAGCTGTTTTTT.

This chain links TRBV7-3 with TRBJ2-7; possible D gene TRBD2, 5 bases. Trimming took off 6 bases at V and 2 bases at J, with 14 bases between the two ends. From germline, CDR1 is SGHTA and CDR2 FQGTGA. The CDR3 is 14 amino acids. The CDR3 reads CASSPGISPYEQYF. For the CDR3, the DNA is TGTGCCAGCAGTCCCGGGATCTCCCCCTACGAGCAGTACTTC. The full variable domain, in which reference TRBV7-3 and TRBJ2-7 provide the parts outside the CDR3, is GAGVSQTPSNKVTEKGKYVELRCDPISGHTALYWYRQSLGQGPEFLIYFQGTGAADDSGLPNDRFFAVRPEGSVSTLKIQRTERGDSAVYLCASSPGISPYEQYFGPGTRLTVT.

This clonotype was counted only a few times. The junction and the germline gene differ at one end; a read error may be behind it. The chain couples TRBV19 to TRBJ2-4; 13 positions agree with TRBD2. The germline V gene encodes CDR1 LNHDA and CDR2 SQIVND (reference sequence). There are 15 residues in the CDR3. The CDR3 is CASSAPGLAGNIKYF. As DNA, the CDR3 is TGTGCCAGTAGTGCACCGGGACTAGCGGGGAACATTAAGTACTTC.

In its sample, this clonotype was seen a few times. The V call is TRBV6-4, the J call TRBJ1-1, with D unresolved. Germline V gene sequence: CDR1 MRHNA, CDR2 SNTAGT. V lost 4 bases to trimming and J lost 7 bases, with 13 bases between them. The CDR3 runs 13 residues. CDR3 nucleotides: TGTGCCAGCAGTGCTCGACGAGAGAGTGAAGCTTTCTTT. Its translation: CASSARRESEAFF.

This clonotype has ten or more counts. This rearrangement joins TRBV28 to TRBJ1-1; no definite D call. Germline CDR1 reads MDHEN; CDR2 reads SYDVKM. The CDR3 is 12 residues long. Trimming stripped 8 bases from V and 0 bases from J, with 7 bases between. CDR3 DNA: TGTGCCAGCGCCGGAATGAACACTGAAGCTTTCTTT. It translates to CASAGMNTEAFF.

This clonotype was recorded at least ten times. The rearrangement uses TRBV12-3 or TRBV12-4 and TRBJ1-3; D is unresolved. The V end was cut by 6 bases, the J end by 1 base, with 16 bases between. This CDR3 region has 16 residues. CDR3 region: CASSLTQLVSGNTIYF. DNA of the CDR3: TGTGCCAGCAGCCTGACCCAACTTGTATCTGGAAACACCATATATTTT.

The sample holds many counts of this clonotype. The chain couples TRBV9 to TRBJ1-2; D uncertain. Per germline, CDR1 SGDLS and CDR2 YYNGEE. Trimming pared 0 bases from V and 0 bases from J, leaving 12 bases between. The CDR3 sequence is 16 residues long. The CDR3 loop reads CASSVGMGLANYGYTF. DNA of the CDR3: TGTGCCAGCAGCGTAGGGATGGGATTAGCTAACTATGGCTACACCTTC.

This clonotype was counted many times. CDR3 amino acids: CASSEYGGDTQYF. CDR3 bases: TGCGCCAGCAGTGAGTATGGCGGAGATACGCAGTATTTT. The chain is built from TRBV10-1 and TRBJ2-3; D remains unclear. The CDR3 is 13 residues long. V lost 1 base, J lost 5 bases, and 7 bases lay in between. Germline V CDR1 and CDR2: WNHNN, SYGVQD (reference sequence).

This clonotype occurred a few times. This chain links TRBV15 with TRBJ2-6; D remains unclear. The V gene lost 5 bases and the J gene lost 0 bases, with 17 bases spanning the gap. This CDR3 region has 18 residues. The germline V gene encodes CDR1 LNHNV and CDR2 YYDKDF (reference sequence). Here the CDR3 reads CATSPLHPESSGANVLTF. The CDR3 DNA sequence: TGTGCCACCAGCCCCCTCCACCCAGAAAGCTCTGGGGCCAACGTCCTGACTTTC.

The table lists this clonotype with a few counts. CDR3 DNA: TGTGCCAGCAGTTCCTCACTAGCGGGGGTATACGAGCAGTACTTC. It is translated as CASSSSLAGVYEQYF. This chain connects TRBV6-5 to TRBJ2-7, with 11 bases identical to TRBD2. V shed 4 bases and J 4 bases; nucleotides not matched to a gene: 6. The CDR3 is 15 residues long. Germline V gene data show CDR1 as MNHEY and CDR2 as SVGAGI.

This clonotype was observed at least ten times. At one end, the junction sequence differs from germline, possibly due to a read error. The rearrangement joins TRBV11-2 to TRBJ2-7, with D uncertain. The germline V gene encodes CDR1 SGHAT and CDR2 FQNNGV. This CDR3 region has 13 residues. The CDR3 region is CASSLAGRYEQYF. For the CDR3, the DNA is TGCGCCAGCAGCTTGGCCGGAAGGTACGAGCAGTACTTC.

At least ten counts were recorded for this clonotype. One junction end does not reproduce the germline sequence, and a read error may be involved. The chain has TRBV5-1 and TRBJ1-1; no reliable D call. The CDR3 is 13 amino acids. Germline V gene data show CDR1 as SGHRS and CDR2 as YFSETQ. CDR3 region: CASSFTRNTEAFF. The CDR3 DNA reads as TGTGCCAGCAGTTTTACAAGAAACACTGAAGCTTTCTTT.

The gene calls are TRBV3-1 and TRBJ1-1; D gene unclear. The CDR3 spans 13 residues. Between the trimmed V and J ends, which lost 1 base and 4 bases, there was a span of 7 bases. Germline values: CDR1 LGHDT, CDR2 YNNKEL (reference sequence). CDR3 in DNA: TGTGCCAGCAGCCAAGGATGGACCACTGAAGCTTTCTTT. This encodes CASSQGWTTEAFF. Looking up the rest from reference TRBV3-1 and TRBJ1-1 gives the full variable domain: DTAVSQTPKYLVTQMGNDKSIKCEQNLGHDTMYWYKQDSKKFLKIMFSYNNKELIINETVPNRFSPKSPDKAHLNLHINSLELGDSAVYFCASSQGWTTEAFFGQGTRLTVV.

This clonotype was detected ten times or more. The CDR3 sequence: CASSLEHSWEGETQYF. For the CDR3, the DNA is TGTGCCAGCAGTTTGGAACATTCATGGGAAGGCGAGACCCAGTACTTC. This rearrangement joins TRBV28 to TRBJ2-5; D remains ambiguous. V was cut by 3 bases and J by 5 bases, with 19 bases left in between. CDR1 and CDR2 from the germline V gene are MDHEN and SYDVKM. The CDR3 has 16 amino acids. Full variable domain (rest looked up from reference TRBV28 and TRBJ2-5): DVKVTQSSRYLVKRTGEKVFLECVQDMDHENMFWYRQDPGLGLRLIYFSYDVKMKEKGDIPEGYSVSREKKERFSLILESASTNQTSMYLCASSLEHSWEGETQYFGPGTRLLVL.

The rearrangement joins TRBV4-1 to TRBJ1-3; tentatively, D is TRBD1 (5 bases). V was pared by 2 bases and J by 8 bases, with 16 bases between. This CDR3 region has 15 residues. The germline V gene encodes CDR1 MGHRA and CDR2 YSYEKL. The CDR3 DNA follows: TGCGCCAGCAGCCAAAATGGGGCATTGAAGGACACCATATATTTT. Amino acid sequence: CASSQNGALKDTIYF.